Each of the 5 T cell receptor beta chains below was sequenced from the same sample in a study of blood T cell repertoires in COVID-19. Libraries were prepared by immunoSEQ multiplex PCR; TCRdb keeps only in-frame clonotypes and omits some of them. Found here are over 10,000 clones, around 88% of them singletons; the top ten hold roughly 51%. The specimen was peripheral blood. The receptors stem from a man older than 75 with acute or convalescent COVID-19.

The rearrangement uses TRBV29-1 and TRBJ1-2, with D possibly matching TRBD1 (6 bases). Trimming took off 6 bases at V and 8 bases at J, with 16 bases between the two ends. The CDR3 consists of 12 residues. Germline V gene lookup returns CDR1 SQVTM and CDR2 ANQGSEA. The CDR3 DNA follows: TGCAGCGTCCCGGGGGGGGCGAGGGGCTACACCTTC. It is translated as CSVPGGARGYTF.

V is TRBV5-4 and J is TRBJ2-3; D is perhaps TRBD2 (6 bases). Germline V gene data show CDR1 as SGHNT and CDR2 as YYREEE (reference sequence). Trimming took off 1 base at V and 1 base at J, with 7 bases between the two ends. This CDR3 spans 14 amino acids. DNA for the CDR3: TGTGCCAGCAGCTTGCCGGGAGGCACAGATACGCAGTATTTT. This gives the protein CASSLPGGTDTQYF. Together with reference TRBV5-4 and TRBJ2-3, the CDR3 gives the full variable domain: ETGVTQSPTHLIKTRGQQVTLRCSSQSGHNTVSWYQQALGQGPQFIFQYYREEENGRGNFPPRFSGLQFPNYSSELNVNALELDDSALYLCASSLPGGTDTQYFGPGTRLTVL.

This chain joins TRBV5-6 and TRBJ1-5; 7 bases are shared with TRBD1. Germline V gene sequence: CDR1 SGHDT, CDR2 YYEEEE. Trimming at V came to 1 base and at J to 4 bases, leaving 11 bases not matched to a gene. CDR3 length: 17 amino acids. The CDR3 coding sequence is TGTGCCAGCAGCTTGAGGTTGTTACAGGGGAGGAATCAGCCCCAGCATTTT. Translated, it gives CASSLRLLQGRNQPQHF.

The CDR3 DNA reads TGTGCCAGCAGGGGTCCGGGACAGGGCTTCTATGGCTACACCTTC. As protein: CASRGPGQGFYGYTF. This rearrangement joins TRBV5-4 to TRBJ1-2; the match to TRBD1 covers 9 bases. Germline CDR1 is SGHNT and CDR2 is YYREEE (reference sequence). The CDR3 spans 15 residues. V was pared by 5 bases and J by 4 bases, with 9 bases of the junction left unmatched.

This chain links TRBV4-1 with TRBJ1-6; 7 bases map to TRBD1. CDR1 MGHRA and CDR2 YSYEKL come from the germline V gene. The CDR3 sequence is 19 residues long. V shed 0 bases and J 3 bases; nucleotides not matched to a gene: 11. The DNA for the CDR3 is TGCGCCAGCAGCCAAGATCTTGGAGGGACAGCCCTCTATAATTCACCCCTCCACTTT. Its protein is CASSQDLGGTALYNSPLHF.